The present TCR beta chain was sequenced within a study of blood T cell repertoires in COVID-19. Study overall: COVID-19 samples collected from the United States, Italy and Spain covered acute and convalescent phases.

J lost 5 bases, V lost 3 bases, and 9 bases had no gene match. In germline, CDR1 is MDHEN, CDR2 SYDVKM. The CDR3 covers 16 residues. TCRdb's copy holds only in-frame clones and misses some; the assay was immunoSEQ multiplex PCR. This table holds tens of thousands of clones, about four fifths found once. What was sequenced was peripheral blood. The chain employs TRBV28 and TRBJ1-5; 8 bases match TRBD1. The source of this sequence is a woman older than 75 with active or convalescent COVID-19. The CDR3 sequence: CASSFLGRGLYQPQHF. CDR3 sequence (DNA): TGTGCCAGCAGTTTTCTCGGCAGGGGGCTTTATCAGCCCCAGCATTTT.